This T cell receptor beta chain appears in the sequencing data of a study of cytomegalovirus exposure and HLA in healthy donors. Researchers ran the PCR with 60 Vbeta and 13 Jbeta primers. The protocol was immunoSEQ multiplex PCR, while the TCRdb copy is restricted to in-frame clones and leaves out a portion. The data contain roughly 200,000 clones, less than 90% of them seen just once; the ten biggest clones take up around 0.3%. The germline CDR1 and CDR2 sequences are SEHNR and FQNEAQ (reference sequence). The J segment lost 1 base and the V segment lost 5 bases, leaving 12 bases of the junction unmatched. This CDR3 has 17 residues.

Sequencing was done on a sample of PBMCs. The rearrangement links TRBV7-9 to TRBJ2-7, with 9 bases matching TRBD1. The clonotype originates from a woman aged 25-40 years in good health and CMV-seronegative. The CDR3 DNA is TGTGCCAGCAGCCCGCGAAAACCGGGACAGGGATCCTACGAGCAGTACTTC. It encodes CASSPRKPGQGSYEQYF.